The text below deals with one T cell receptor (beta chain). The antigen is not known. Germline CDR1 and CDR2: KGHDR and SFDVKD. The CDR3 sequence is 15 residues long. V was shortened by 9 bases and J by 1 base, with 15 bases between the two germline ends. The sample comes from a study of T cell responses to AZD1222 COVID-19 vaccine. Study outcomes and limitations: Compared with day 0, the breadth and depth of the Spike-specific TCR repertoire rose significantly after two doses of AZD1222. It should be noted that donors were predominantly white British and more often female, and clonal diversity was possibly underestimated. Every sample of the repertoires postdated the peak T cell response.

This table comes from immunoSEQ multiplex PCR, and its TCRdb copy is limited to in-frame clones, with some not included. The table shows approximately 190,000 clones, with around 93% occurring only once. The J gene is TRBJ1-5, the V gene TRBV24-1; D may be TRBD1 (5 bases). The clonotype originates from an adult in good health. The sequencing used peripheral blood, collected on day 0 of AZD1222 vaccination. The DNA for the CDR3 is TGTGCCACCGAGGGAAGCGGGGGGAGCAATCAGCCCCAGCATTTT. Its translation is CATEGSGGSNQPQHF.